A single sample gave rise to the 20 T cell receptor beta chains below, sequenced in a study of naive CD8 T cells in extremely preterm neonates. Profiling relied on immunoSEQ multiplex PCR, and the TCRdb table lists in-frame clones only, not all of them. The table has several thousand clones, approximately 98% seen once. Sample: naive CD8+ T cells from blood. The receptors stem from a human donor in good health.

V and J are TRBV11-1 and TRBJ2-5; 9 bases fit TRBD1. V shed 3 bases, J shed 5 bases, and the junction held 4 bases outside the gene matches. The CDR3 totals 14 residues. Germline CDR1 and CDR2: SGHAT and FQDESV (reference sequence). The CDR3: CASSFRQGGETQYF. In DNA, the CDR3 is TGTGCCAGCAGCTTTCGACAGGGGGGGGAGACCCAGTACTTC.

J is TRBJ1-2 and V is TRBV7-6; 9 nucleotides agree with TRBD1. The V gene's germline CDR1 is SGHVS and CDR2 FNYEAQ. V lost 1 base and J lost 5; bases outside the gene matches: 5. This CDR3 spans 15 amino acids. CDR3 nucleotide sequence: TGTGCCAGCAGCTTAGTTACAGGGGGCGTTTATGGCTACACCTTC. It specifies CASSLVTGGVYGYTF. The full variable domain, in which reference TRBV7-6 and TRBJ1-2 provide the parts outside the CDR3, is GAGVSQSPRYKVTKRGQDVALRCDPISGHVSLYWYRQALGQGPEFLTYFNYEAQQDKSGLPNDRFSAERPEGSISTLTIQRTEQRDSAMYRCASSLVTGGVYGYTFGSGTRLTVV.

V and J are TRBV9 and TRBJ1-1, with 7 bases that match TRBD1. The germline V gene encodes CDR1 SGDLS and CDR2 YYNGEE. After removal of 0 bases from V and 6 bases from J, the junction contained 5 bases not matched to a gene. CDR3 length: 14 residues. The CDR3 coding sequence is TGTGCCAGCAGCGTAGGTGGAGGGGGCGCTGAAGCTTTCTTT. Protein sequence: CASSVGGGGAEAFF.

The V gene is TRBV25-1, the J gene TRBJ1-2; D possibly corresponds to TRBD1 (5 bases). Germline V gene lookup returns CDR1 MGHDK and CDR2 SYGVNS. Trimming stripped 7 bases from V and 8 bases from J, with 20 bases between. CDR3 length: 14 residues. CDR3 region: CASKEGGVLEGYTF. For the CDR3, the DNA is TGTGCCAGCAAGGAAGGAGGGGTCCTGGAGGGCTACACCTTC.

The chain uses TRBV9 and TRBJ2-1; 7 bases line up with TRBD2. CDR3 size: 15 residues. Trimming took 1 base from V and 4 from J; bases not matched to a gene: 5. Germline CDR1 is SGDLS and CDR2 is YYNGEE. This CDR3 reads CASSVPSGGYNEQFF. The CDR3 DNA reads as TGTGCCAGCAGCGTACCTAGCGGAGGATACAATGAGCAGTTCTTC.

J is TRBJ1-1 and V is TRBV5-4, with 7 bases lining up with TRBD1. CDR1 and CDR2 (germline): SGHNT, YYREEE (reference sequence). This CDR3 is 13 amino acids long. Trimming took 5 bases from V and 2 from J; bases not matched to a gene: 3. CDR3 amino acids: CASSYRGNTEAFF. CDR3 sequence (DNA): TGTGCCAGCAGTTACAGGGGAAACACTGAAGCTTTCTTT.

This rearrangement joins TRBV6-5 to TRBJ1-5; D not certain. The V and J ends lost 3 bases and 4 bases respectively, with 13 bases between them. Germline CDR1 MNHEY, CDR2 SVGAGI. CDR3 length: 15 residues. The CDR3: CASSYTRSGNQPQHF. The DNA for the CDR3 is TGTGCCAGCAGTTATACGCGGTCGGGGAATCAGCCCCAGCATTTT.

The chain is built from TRBV9 and TRBJ2-1; 8 bases match TRBD2. The CDR3 is 14 residues long. Germline CDR1 and CDR2: SGDLS and YYNGEE. Trimming removed 3 bases from V and 6 bases from J; junction bases left unmatched: 5. CDR3 sequence: CASSALAGLNEQFF. DNA for the CDR3: TGTGCCAGCAGCGCTCTAGCGGGCCTCAATGAGCAGTTCTTC.

V usage is TRBV7-9 and J usage is TRBJ2-7, with TRBD1 matching over 8 bases. Germline V gene lookup returns CDR1 SEHNR and CDR2 FQNEAQ (reference sequence). The V segment lost 5 bases and the J segment 1 base; nucleotides outside the gene matches: 7. This CDR3 is built from 15 residues. The CDR3 DNA reads as TGTGCCAGCAGCCCCCCGACAGGGGTGTCCTACGAGCAGTACTTC. Translated, it gives CASSPPTGVSYEQYF.

In this sample, this clone turned up once. The chain combines TRBV15 with TRBJ1-5; D unresolved. The V and J ends lost 1 base and 4 bases respectively, with 8 bases between them. The CDR3 is 14 amino acids. From germline, CDR1 is LNHNV and CDR2 YYDKDF (reference sequence). The CDR3 DNA reads as TGTGCCACCAGCAGAGGTGGCCAGAATCAGCCCCAGCATTTT. This codes for CATSRGGQNQPQHF.

V and J are TRBV6-1 and TRBJ1-1; TRBD1 matches 8 bases. This CDR3 contains 15 residues. CDR1 and CDR2 from the germline V gene are MNHNS and SASEGT. V shed 1 base and J 6 bases; nucleotides not matched to a gene: 7. CDR3 bases: TGTGCCAGCAGTGAAGGGACAGGGCTACTACCTGAAGCTTTCTTT. This translates into CASSEGTGLLPEAFF.

The chain joins TRBV28 to TRBJ1-4; no clear D gene. The V gene's germline CDR1 is MDHEN and CDR2 SYDVKM. V lost 3 bases and J lost 8, with 10 bases in between. This CDR3 is built from 13 residues. In DNA form, the CDR3 reads TGTGCCAGCAGTTTGGTTTCGCGGGAAAAACTGTTTTTT. Its translation is CASSLVSREKLFF.

The J gene is TRBJ1-1, the V gene TRBV5-1; D unclear. The CDR3 covers 13 residues. V lost 3 bases, J lost 7 bases, and 13 bases lay in between. The germline V gene has CDR1 SGHRS and CDR2 YFSETQ. In DNA form, the CDR3 reads TGCGCCAGCAGCTCCGACCCGGGTGTTGAAGCTTTCTTT. Amino acids: CASSSDPGVEAFF.

The chain employs TRBV9 and TRBJ1-2, with D maybe TRBD1 (6 bases). Looked up from germline, CDR1 is SGDLS and CDR2 is YYNGEE. With 4 bases removed from V and 7 bases from J, the gap between germline ends came to 11 bases. The CDR3 is 12 amino acids. CDR3 DNA: TGTGCCAGCAGCATAGGGGGGGGTGGCTACACCTTC. It encodes CASSIGGGGYTF.

The chain carries TRBV7-9 and TRBJ1-2; possibly TRBD1 for D (6 bases). V was trimmed by 3 bases and J by 0 bases, leaving 14 bases between them. Germline V gene lookup returns CDR1 SEHNR and CDR2 FQNEAQ (reference sequence). CDR3 length equals 16 residues. CDR3 sequence: CASSLIRQVANYGYTF. The CDR3 DNA is TGTGCCAGCAGCTTGATCAGACAGGTTGCTAACTATGGCTACACCTTC.

The chain is built from TRBV5-1 and TRBJ2-5, with 10 bases matching TRBD1. The junction had 9 bases not matched to a gene; V was cut back by 4 bases and J by 3 bases. CDR1 SGHRS and CDR2 YFSETQ come from the germline V gene. The CDR3 extends over 16 amino acids. The CDR3 DNA reads TGCGCCAGCAGCGACATTACCGGGACAGGGGAAGAGACCCAGTACTTC. This translates into CASSDITGTGEETQYF.

The chain couples TRBV11-1 to TRBJ1-1, with 9 bases fitting TRBD1. Trimming cost V 4 bases and J 5 bases; bases outside gene matches: 2. Germline CDR1 reads SGHAT; CDR2 reads FQDESV (reference sequence). The CDR3 runs to 13 residues. The CDR3 DNA reads TGTGCCAGCAGCTCTGGGACAGGGACTGAAGCTTTCTTT. This gives the protein CASSSGTGTEAFF.

The DNA of the CDR3 is TGTGCCAGCAGTTTATCCTGGGGGGTTGGCTACACCTTC. Its protein product is CASSLSWGVGYTF. The gene calls are TRBV27 and TRBJ1-2, with D perhaps matching TRBD1 (5 bases). Trimming took 0 bases from V and 7 from J, leaving 9 bases between them. Germline assignment: CDR1 MNHEY and CDR2 SMNVEV (reference sequence). The CDR3 runs 13 residues.

Only one count was recorded for this clone. The chain recombines TRBV9 with TRBJ2-3; 11 bases align to TRBD2. CDR1 and CDR2 from the germline V gene are SGDLS and YYNGEE. The CDR3 is 16 residues long. The ends lost 0 bases at V and 3 bases at J; junction bases unmatched: 3. The CDR3 DNA sequence: TGTGCCAGCAGCGTAGTTAGCGGGGGGGCGACAGATACGCAGTATTTT. It yields the protein CASSVVSGGATDTQYF.

The V gene is TRBV5-1, the J gene TRBJ2-2; the D is unclear. The length of the CDR3 is 15 residues. Germline CDR1 is SGHRS and CDR2 is YFSETQ. Trimming removed 5 bases at V and 0 bases at J, with 11 bases between. The CDR3 spells CASRLSLSNTGELFF. The CDR3 coding sequence is TGCGCCAGCAGACTATCACTTTCGAACACCGGGGAGCTGTTTTTT.